Following are 17 T cell receptor beta chains from one sample sequenced in a study of T cells in localized non-small cell lung cancer. Clones were sequenced by immunoSEQ multiplex PCR, and TCRdb holds only the in-frame ones, with some missing. The table has over 20,000 clones, more than 90% seen once. The source was peripheral blood, collected before any cancer treatment. These receptors were obtained from a man between 40 and 69 years old with stage III squamous cell lung carcinoma.

The V call is TRBV5-1, the J call TRBJ2-4; D not certain. This CDR3 spans 13 amino acids. V lost 0 bases and J lost 0, with 1 base in between. CDR1 and CDR2 from the germline V gene are SGHRS and YFSETQ. As DNA, the CDR3 is TGCGCCAGCAGCTTGGCAGCCAAAAACATTCAGTACTTC. Its protein is CASSLAAKNIQYF.

V usage is TRBV5-1 and J usage is TRBJ1-1, with 7 bases aligning to TRBD1. The CDR3 has 14 residues. V shed 4 bases, J shed 0 bases, and the junction held 3 bases outside the gene matches. Germline loops: CDR1 SGHRS, CDR2 YFSETQ. CDR3 sequence reads: CASSLGGVNTEAFF. The CDR3 nucleotides are TGCGCCAGCAGCCTAGGGGGCGTGAACACTGAAGCTTTCTTT.

The DNA for the CDR3 is TGTGCCAGCAGCTTAGTTGGGGGCAACTCAGATACGCAGTATTTT. Amino acids: CASSLVGGNSDTQYF. V and J are TRBV7-2 and TRBJ2-3, with D perhaps matching TRBD1 (6 bases). With 1 base removed from V and 4 bases from J, the gap between germline ends came to 12 bases. CDR1 and CDR2 from the germline V gene are SGHTA and FQGNSA. The CDR3 has 15 amino acids.

V gene TRBV2 combines with J gene TRBJ1-3; D unresolved. In germline, CDR1 is SNHLY, CDR2 FYNNEI. With 3 bases removed from V and 0 bases from J, the gap between germline ends came to 12 bases. The CDR3 runs 16 residues. The chain's CDR3 is CASSDKGPRSGNTIYF. For the CDR3, the DNA is TGTGCCAGCAGTGATAAGGGCCCCCGCTCTGGAAACACCATATATTTT.

The rearrangement links TRBV30 to TRBJ1-1; D is unresolved. V was pared by 0 bases and J by 6 bases, with 8 bases between. The CDR3 is 12 amino acids. Per germline, CDR1 GTSNPN and CDR2 SVGIG (reference sequence). CDR3 nucleotide sequence: TGTGCCTGGAGTGTTGCCGGGCCTGAAGCTTTCTTT. Translation gives CAWSVAGPEAFF.

J is TRBJ2-1 and V is TRBV4-2; D is perhaps TRBD1 (5 bases). V was cut by 0 bases and J by 5 bases, with 5 bases left in between. The CDR3 has 13 residues. CDR1 is LGHNA, CDR2 YNFKEQ, per germline. The CDR3: CASSQEGHNEQFF. As DNA, the CDR3 is TGTGCCAGCAGCCAAGAGGGGCACAATGAGCAGTTCTTC.

The chain joins TRBV5-1 to TRBJ1-4; tentative D call: TRBD1 (6 bases). The germline V gene encodes CDR1 SGHRS and CDR2 YFSETQ. The length of the CDR3 is 16 residues. Trimming removed 4 bases at V and 3 bases at J, with 16 bases between. As DNA, the CDR3 is TGCGCCAGCAGCGCCCGAGTACAGGGTTCTAATGAAAAACTGTTTTTT. Translated: CASSARVQGSNEKLFF.

The V call is TRBV28, the J call TRBJ1-1; maybe TRBD1 (5 bases). Per the germline V gene, CDR1 is MDHEN and CDR2 is SYDVKM. The V gene lost 4 bases and the J gene lost 5 bases, with 20 bases spanning the gap. The CDR3 loop spans 16 amino acids. CDR3 DNA: TGTGCCAGCAGTTCCCCCCCCGGGGCGGGTGTGACTGAAGCTTTCTTT. Its translation is CASSSPPGAGVTEAFF.

This chain connects TRBV11-3 to TRBJ2-3; 8 bases are a match to TRBD2. Unmatched junction bases numbered 7, after V lost 0 bases and J lost 2 bases. CDR1 is SGHNT and CDR2 is YENEEA in the germline V gene. This CDR3 region has 17 residues. The CDR3 is CASSLEGIAGNTDTQYF. The CDR3 DNA follows: TGTGCCAGCAGCTTAGAAGGTATAGCGGGGAACACAGATACGCAGTATTTT.

This clone was seen only a few times. CDR3 in DNA: TGCGCCAGCAGCAGTTTTACTGAAGCTTTCTTT. It is translated as CASSSFTEAFF. The chain uses TRBV4-3 and TRBJ1-1, with no clear D. Germline loops: CDR1 LGHNA, CDR2 YSLEER. The CDR3 is made up of 11 amino acids. The V end lost 5 bases, the J end lost 5 bases, and 6 bases lay between the germline ends.

This rearrangement joins TRBV6-4 to TRBJ2-1; no firm D call. V was cut by 4 bases and J by 2 bases, with 15 bases left in between. The CDR3 is 16 residues long. CDR1 and CDR2 from the germline V gene are MRHNA and SNTAGT. The CDR3 coding sequence is TGTGCCAGCAGTGCTAACCTTGCCCTGGCCTACAATGAGCAGTTCTTC. Protein sequence: CASSANLALAYNEQFF.

This chain connects TRBV7-2 to TRBJ2-1; perhaps TRBD2 as D (5 bases). This CDR3 region has 14 residues. Between the trimmed V and J ends, which lost 0 bases and 7 bases, there was a span of 10 bases. CDR1 is SGHTA and CDR2 is FQGNSA in the germline V gene. CDR3 protein: CASSLARVGNEQFF. CDR3 in DNA: TGTGCCAGCAGCTTAGCGAGGGTGGGGAATGAGCAGTTCTTC.

The J gene is TRBJ1-2, the V gene TRBV4-2; no definite D call. Germline loops: CDR1 LGHNA, CDR2 YNFKEQ. Between the trimmed V and J ends, which lost 5 bases and 8 bases, there was a span of 15 bases. This CDR3 is built from 13 residues. In nucleotides, the CDR3 is TGTGCCAGCAGCTTAGACGCCCCGAGGGGCTACACCTTC. Translation: CASSLDAPRGYTF.

V and J are TRBV10-3 and TRBJ2-5; D perhaps matches TRBD2 (6 bases). V lost 4 bases to trimming and J lost 0 bases, with 15 bases between them. Per the germline V gene, CDR1 is ENHRY and CDR2 is SYGVKD. CDR3 length: 16 amino acids. In DNA, the CDR3 is TGTGCCATCAGTGGGAGGGGCTTAGGGGACCAAGAGACCCAGTACTTC. This sequence encodes CAISGRGLGDQETQYF.

The chain carries TRBV6-1 and TRBJ2-1; 10 nucleotides line up with TRBD1. The CDR3 runs to 18 residues. V dropped 0 bases and J dropped 7; count of bases not matched to a gene: 12. Germline V gives CDR1 MNHNS, CDR2 SASEGT. CDR3 residues: CASSEADRGLGWENEQFF. The CDR3 nucleotides read TGTGCCAGCAGTGAAGCCGACAGGGGGCTTGGTTGGGAGAATGAGCAGTTCTTC.

V usage is TRBV10-3 and J usage is TRBJ2-1; 7 bases map to TRBD1. Trimming at V came to 0 bases and at J to 6 bases, leaving 5 bases not matched to a gene. The CDR3 totals 15 residues. Germline CDR1 ENHRY, CDR2 SYGVKD. In nucleotides, the CDR3 is TGTGCCATCAGTGAGTCAGGGGGCATATTCAATGAGCAGTTCTTC. Amino acids: CAISESGGIFNEQFF.

The chain has TRBV7-9 and TRBJ1-1; a weak D match, TRBD1 (6 bases). This CDR3 comprises 13 residues. Germline CDR1 reads SEHNR; CDR2 reads FQNEAQ (reference sequence). Trimming removed 5 bases at V and 8 bases at J, with 15 bases between. The chain's CDR3 is CASSRPTGQEAFF. The CDR3 coding sequence is TGTGCCAGCAGCCGGCCCACAGGGCAGGAAGCTTTCTTT.